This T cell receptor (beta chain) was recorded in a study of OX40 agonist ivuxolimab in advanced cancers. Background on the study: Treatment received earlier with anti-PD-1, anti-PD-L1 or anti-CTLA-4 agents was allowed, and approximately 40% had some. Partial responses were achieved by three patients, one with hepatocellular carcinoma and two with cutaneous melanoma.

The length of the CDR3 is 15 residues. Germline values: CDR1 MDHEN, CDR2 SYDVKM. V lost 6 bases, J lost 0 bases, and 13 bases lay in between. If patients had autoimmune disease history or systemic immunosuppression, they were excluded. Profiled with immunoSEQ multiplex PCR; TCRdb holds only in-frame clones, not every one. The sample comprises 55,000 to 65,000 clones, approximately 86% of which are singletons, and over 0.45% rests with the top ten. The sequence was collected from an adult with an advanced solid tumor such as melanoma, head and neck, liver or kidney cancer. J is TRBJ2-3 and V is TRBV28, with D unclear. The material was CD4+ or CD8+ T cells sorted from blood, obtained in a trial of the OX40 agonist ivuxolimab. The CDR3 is CASSQSGSSTDTQYF. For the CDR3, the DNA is TGTGCCAGCAGCCAGTCCGGGTCTAGCACAGATACGCAGTATTTT.